This section outlines one TCR beta chain sequence together with its context. The CDR3 sequence is 14 residues long. Trimming shortened V by 1 base and J by 0 bases, and 6 bases separated the two germline ends. The germline CDR1 and CDR2 sequences are MGHDK and SYGVNS. Method: immunoSEQ multiplex PCR; TCRdb's copy keeps in-frame clones and lacks some. This table has 250,000 to 400,000 clones, about nine tenths appearing once. This entry is derived from a study of blood T cell repertoires in COVID-19. As for the study in general: The United States, Italy and Spain provided the acute and convalescent COVID-19 samples. T cells, B-cell-depleted T cells, or PBMCs supplied cDNA or gDNA.

Sequenced sample: peripheral blood. The rearrangement uses TRBV25-1 and TRBJ1-2, with D unresolved. This sequence was found in a woman aged 25 to 39 with COVID-19, enrolled during active disease. This CDR3 reads CASSEFSPNYGYTF. The CDR3 DNA reads as TGTGCCAGCAGTGAATTCTCCCCTAACTATGGCTACACCTTC.